A single sample gave rise to the 10 T cell receptor beta chains below, sequenced in a study of T cell repertoires in cytomegalovirus infection. No cognate antigen is known for these TCRs. Via MiXCR, TCRdb re-called the reads, giving one row per CDR3 protein. The sample shows some 800,000 distinct CDR3 sequences, over 25% of them seen only once. The sample consisted of cultured CD8+ T cells from PBMCs, taken from culture after CMV antigen stimulation. Source of these receptors: a human donor in good health (CMV status not recorded). Some clones in this sample may be carry-over from other donors' samples.

The V gene is TRBV4-1, the J gene TRBJ1-1; D not resolved. Germline assignment: CDR1 MGHRA and CDR2 YSYEKL. The CDR3 has 14 amino acids. Trimming removed 5 bases from V and 2 bases from J, with 12 bases in between. DNA of the CDR3: TGCGCCAGCAGCGACTCTTATACTAACACTGAAGCTTTCTTT. This gives the protein CASSDSYTNTEAFF.

In regard to this clonotype: A much larger clone differs by one base, so this may be a read error. This chain links TRBV11-2 with TRBJ2-3; a possible D gene is TRBD2 (7 bases). Trimming removed 5 bases at V and 1 base at J, with 10 bases between. CDR1 is SGHAT and CDR2 is FQNNGV in the germline V gene. The CDR3 length is 14 residues. Here the CDR3 reads CASSIGGRTDTQYF. In DNA, the CDR3 is TGTGCCAGCAGCATCGGGGGGCGCACAGATACGCAGTATTTT. Looking up the rest from reference TRBV11-2 and TRBJ2-3 gives the full variable domain: EAGVAQSPRYKIIEKRQSVAFWCNPISGHATLYWYQQILGQGPKLLIQFQNNGVVDDSQLPKDRFSAERLKGVDSTLKIQPAKLEDSAVYLCASSIGGRTDTQYFGPGTRLTVL.

V is TRBV28 and J is TRBJ2-7; the match to TRBD1 covers 9 bases. Germline CDR1 MDHEN, CDR2 SYDVKM. Unmatched junction bases numbered 3, after V lost 3 bases and J lost 3 bases. This CDR3 comprises 14 residues. The CDR3 DNA sequence: TGTGCCAGCAGTTTCCGGGACAGGGACTACGAGCAGTACGTC. Translating it yields CASSFRDRDYEQYV.

The sample holds a few counts of this clonotype. The CDR3 region is CASGFGSDRGAKQETQYF. CDR3 coding DNA: TGTGCTAGTGGTTTCGGTTCTGACAGGGGCGCGAAACAAGAGACCCAGTACTTC. This chain uses TRBV12-5 with TRBJ2-5, with TRBD1 matching 8 bases. The CDR3 loop spans 18 amino acids. V lost 3 bases and J lost 2; bases outside the gene matches: 14. Germline-derived CDR1 and CDR2 are LGHNT and FRNRAP. Together with reference TRBV12-5 and TRBJ2-5, the CDR3 gives the full variable domain: DARVTQTPRHKVTEMGQEVTMRCQPILGHNTVFWYRQTMMQGLELLAYFRNRAPLDDSGMPKDRFSAEMPDATLATLKIQPSEPRDSAVYFCASGFGSDRGAKQETQYFGPGTRLLVL.

The V and J genes are TRBV4-3 and TRBJ1-4; 11 nucleotides align to TRBD1. V lost 0 bases, J lost 2 bases, and 8 bases stayed unmatched. The germline V gene encodes CDR1 LGHNA and CDR2 YSLEER. This CDR3 has 19 amino acids. The CDR3 here is CASSQDRVGQGATNEKLFF. CDR3 bases: TGCGCCAGCAGCCAAGATAGGGTAGGACAGGGGGCGACTAATGAAAAACTGTTTTTT.

This clonotype was counted a few times. The rearrangement uses TRBV4-3 and TRBJ1-5; a possible D gene is TRBD1 (6 bases). Germline V gene data show CDR1 as LGHNA and CDR2 as YSLEER. Trimming took off 1 base at V and 3 bases at J, with 16 bases between the two ends. The CDR3 consists of 17 residues. The CDR3 here is CASSQARGGPHNQPQHF. CDR3 coding DNA: TGCGCCAGCAGCCAAGCAAGAGGGGGACCGCACAATCAGCCCCAGCATTTT.

V is TRBV20-1 and J is TRBJ2-2; 7 nucleotides match TRBD1. The CDR3 covers 15 residues. The germline V gene has CDR1 DFQATT and CDR2 SNEGSKA (reference sequence). The trim removed 5 bases at V and 2 bases at J, leaving 8 bases unmatched. This CDR3 is CSAEEQGINTGELFF. The CDR3 nucleotides are TGCAGTGCTGAAGAACAGGGGATTAACACCGGGGAGCTGTTTTTT.

The chain is built from TRBV12-3 or TRBV12-4 and TRBJ2-2; D unclear. The V end was cut by 8 bases, the J end by 8 bases, with 15 bases between. CDR3 length: 13 amino acids. This CDR3 is CASYLGILGELFF. For the CDR3, the DNA is TGTGCCAGCTATCTAGGAATTTTGGGGGAGCTGTTTTTT.

The CDR3 is CASSWNRGGNNEQFF. Written as DNA, the CDR3 is TGTGCCAGCAGCTGGAACAGGGGGGGTAACAATGAGCAGTTCTTC. The gene calls are TRBV28 and TRBJ2-1; a possible D gene is TRBD1 (8 bases). With 6 bases removed from V and 5 bases from J, the gap between germline ends came to 17 bases. The CDR3 length is 15 residues. Germline lookup yields CDR1 MDHEN and CDR2 SYDVKM.

This chain links TRBV19 with TRBJ2-3; the D gene is possibly TRBD2 (6 bases). Trimming shortened V by 5 bases and J by 1 base, and 19 bases separated the two germline ends. The length of the CDR3 is 17 residues. Germline loops: CDR1 LNHDA, CDR2 SQIVND (reference sequence). CDR3 DNA sequence: TGTGCCAGTAGTGTTCAGGAATCGGACTACGGCACAGATACGCAGTATTTT. It codes for CASSVQESDYGTDTQYF.